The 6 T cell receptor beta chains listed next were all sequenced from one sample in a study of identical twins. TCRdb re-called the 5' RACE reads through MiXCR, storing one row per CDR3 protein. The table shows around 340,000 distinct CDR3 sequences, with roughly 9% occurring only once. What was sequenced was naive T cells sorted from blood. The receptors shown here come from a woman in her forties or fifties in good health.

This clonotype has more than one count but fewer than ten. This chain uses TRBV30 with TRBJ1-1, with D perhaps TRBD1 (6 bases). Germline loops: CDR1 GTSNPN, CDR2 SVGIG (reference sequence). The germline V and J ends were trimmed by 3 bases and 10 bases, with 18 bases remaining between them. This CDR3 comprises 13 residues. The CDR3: CAWSPGHQVSAFF. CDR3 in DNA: TGTGCCTGGAGCCCGGGACATCAGGTCTCAGCTTTCTTT.

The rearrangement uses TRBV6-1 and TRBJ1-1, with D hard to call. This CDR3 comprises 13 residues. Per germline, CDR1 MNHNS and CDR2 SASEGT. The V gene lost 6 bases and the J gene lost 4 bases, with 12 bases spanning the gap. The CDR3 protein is CASSRGIGTEAFF. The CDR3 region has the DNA TGTGCCAGCAGCCGAGGTATCGGCACTGAAGCTTTCTTT.

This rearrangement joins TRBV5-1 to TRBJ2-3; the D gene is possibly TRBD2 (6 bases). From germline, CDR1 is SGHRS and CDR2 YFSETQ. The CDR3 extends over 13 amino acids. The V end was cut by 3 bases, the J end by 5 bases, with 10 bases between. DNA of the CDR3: TGCGCCAGCAGCTCCCGACTAGAAGATACGCAGTATTTT. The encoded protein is CASSSRLEDTQYF.

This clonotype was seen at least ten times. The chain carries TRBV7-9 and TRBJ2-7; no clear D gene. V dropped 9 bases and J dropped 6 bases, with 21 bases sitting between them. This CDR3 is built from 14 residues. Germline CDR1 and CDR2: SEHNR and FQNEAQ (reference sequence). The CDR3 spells CASSHSTLIFEQYF. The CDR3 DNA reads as TGTGCCAGTTCCCACTCTACACTAATCTTCGAGCAGTACTTC. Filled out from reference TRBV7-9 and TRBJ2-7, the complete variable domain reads DTGVSQNPRHKITKRGQNVTFRCDPISEHNRLYWYRQTLGQGPEFLTYFQNEAQLEKSRLLSDRFSAERPKGSFSTLEIQRTEQGDSAMYLCASSHSTLIFEQYFGPGTRLTVT.

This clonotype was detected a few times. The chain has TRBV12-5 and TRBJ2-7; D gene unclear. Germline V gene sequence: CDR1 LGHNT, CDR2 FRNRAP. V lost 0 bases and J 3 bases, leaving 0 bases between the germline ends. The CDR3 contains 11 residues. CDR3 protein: CASGLVYEQYF. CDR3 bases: TGTGCTAGTGGTTTGGTCTACGAGCAGTACTTC.

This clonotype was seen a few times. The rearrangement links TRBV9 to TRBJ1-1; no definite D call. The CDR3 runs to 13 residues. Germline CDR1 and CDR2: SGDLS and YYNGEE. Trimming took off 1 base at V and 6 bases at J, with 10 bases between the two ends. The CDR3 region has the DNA TGTGCCAGCAGCGTAAAGGTTGTGGCTGAAGCTTTCTTT. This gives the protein CASSVKVVAEAFF.